One T cell receptor (beta chain) is described in this entry. As yet, its antigen is unknown. TCRdb ran MiXCR on the 5' RACE reads and lists one entry per CDR3 protein. Altogether roughly 81,000 distinct CDR3 sequences are present, approximately 15% being singletons, with the ten largest covering approximately 6.2%. These data originate in a study of human T cells and chemical hapten exposure. General study findings and limits: With regard to DPC sensitization, TCRs above 1 in 1000 frequency did not change.

Researchers extracted total RNA from unfractionated whole blood. V was clipped by 0 bases and J by 10 bases, with 15 bases between them. The V gene's germline CDR1 is LGHDT and CDR2 YNNKEL (reference sequence). The CDR3 extends over 14 amino acids. This clonotype was obtained from a female donor in good health. The chain recombines TRBV3-1 with TRBJ1-1; tentative D call: TRBD1 (5 bases). The DNA for the CDR3 is TGTGCCAGCAGCCAAGATTTTACCGGACACGGAGCTTTCTTT. Amino acids: CASSQDFTGHGAFF.